Presented here are 29 T cell receptor beta chains from one specimen sequenced in a study of T cells in Graves' hyperthyroidism and ophthalmopathy. Researchers took RNA transcripts and amplified the TCR beta CDR3 regions from them. TCR CDR3 regions were first amplified by RT-PCR with HTBI primers. Each CDR3 protein gets one entry after TCRdb re-called the multiplex PCR reads with MiXCR. This table holds fewer than 550,000 distinct CDR3 sequences, about 15% found once. Sequencing used blood. The receptors were sampled from a young woman with Graves' hyperthyroidism.

The CDR3 DNA reads as TGTGCCAGCTCCCACGACACCTTCGTCCTGATGATAAATTCACCCCTCCACTTT. This codes for CASSHDTFVLMINSPLHF. The chain carries TRBV12-3 or TRBV12-4 and TRBJ1-6; the D is unclear. The CDR3 is 18 amino acids. Trimming cost V 8 bases and J 7 bases, with 27 bases left between them.

This clonotype was detected ten times or more. The gene calls are TRBV18 and TRBJ1-6, with D possibly TRBD1 on 6 matching bases. This CDR3 contains 18 residues. V was pared by 1 base and J by 7 bases, with 20 bases between. Germline V gene data show CDR1 as KGHSH and CDR2 as LQKENI. The CDR3 sequence is CASSPHRIGAGANSPLHF. CDR3 nucleotide sequence: TGTGCCAGCTCACCACATCGGATTGGCGCAGGGGCGAATTCACCCCTCCACTTT. The complete variable domain, with remaining parts taken from reference TRBV18 and TRBJ1-6, reads NAGVMQNPRHLVRRRGQEARLRCSPMKGHSHVYWYRQLPEEGLKFMVYLQKENIIDESGMPKERFSAEFPKEGPSILRIQQVVRGDSAAYFCASSPHRIGAGANSPLHFGNGTRLTVT.

The chain is built from TRBV4-1 and TRBJ1-1; possible D gene TRBD1, 5 bases. V was shortened by 4 bases and J by 1 base, with 25 bases between the two germline ends. Germline CDR1 MGHRA, CDR2 YSYEKL. The CDR3 is 19 amino acids. The CDR3 here is CASSPGRTKNLGTNTEAFF. CDR3 nucleotide sequence: TGCGCCAGCAGCCCGGGACGGACTAAAAACTTGGGGACGAACACTGAAGCTTTCTTT.

With respect to this clonotype: A much larger clone lies a single base off, so this may be a read error. The V call is TRBV28, the J call TRBJ2-1; TRBD1 agrees at 9 bases. CDR3 length: 15 residues. The germline gives CDR1 MDHEN, CDR2 SYDVKM. The CDR3 sequence is CASSLRTGAYNEQIF. The CDR3 region has the DNA TGTGCCAGCAGTTTGAGGACAGGGGCCTACAATGAGCAGATCTTC.

The chain recombines TRBV19 with TRBJ2-7; D uncertain. Germline V lookup: CDR1 LNHDA, CDR2 SQIVND (reference sequence). Trimming pared 6 bases from V and 3 bases from J, leaving 15 bases between. This CDR3 is built from 14 residues. In DNA form, the CDR3 reads TGTGCCAGTAGGTATAACGCGGACGGCTACGAGCAGTACTTC. Amino acids: CASRYNADGYEQYF.

This clonotype has ten or more counts. V and J are TRBV29-1 and TRBJ2-1; 12 bases match TRBD2. The CDR3 has 16 amino acids. V shed 1 base and J 3 bases; nucleotides not matched to a gene: 4. CDR1 SQVTM and CDR2 ANQGSEA come from the germline V gene. The CDR3 here is CSVEGLAGAVYNEQFF. The DNA of the CDR3 is TGCAGCGTTGAAGGACTAGCGGGGGCCGTCTACAATGAGCAGTTCTTC.

In this sample, this clonotype turned up many times. The chain joins TRBV24-1 to TRBJ2-7, with 7 bases lining up with TRBD1. V was pared by 4 bases and J by 0 bases, with 11 bases of the junction left unmatched. The CDR3 spans 17 residues. The germline CDR1 and CDR2 sequences are KGHDR and SFDVKD. CDR3 bases: TGTGCCACCAGTGACTATCCGAGACAGGGCGACTCCTACGAGCAGTACTTC. Its translation: CATSDYPRQGDSYEQYF.

The J gene is TRBJ2-3, the V gene TRBV6-2 or TRBV6-3, with a weak D call TRBD2 (6 bases). Germline values: CDR1 MNHEY, CDR2 SVGEGT. V lost 0 bases and J 1 base, leaving 8 bases between the germline ends. This CDR3 has 15 residues. The CDR3 protein is CASSYSWGGTDTQYF. The CDR3 DNA reads as TGTGCCAGCAGTTACTCGTGGGGGGGCACAGATACGCAGTATTTT.

This clonotype came up many times. The genes are TRBV7-2 and TRBJ1-2, with 7 bases matching TRBD1. CDR1 and CDR2 (germline): SGHTA, FQGNSA. CDR3 length: 15 amino acids. Germline trimming cut 1 base from V and 4 bases from J; bases unmatched to any gene: 6. CDR3 DNA: TGTGCCAGCAGCTTAGGACAGGGACCGACCTATGGCTACACCTTC. This sequence encodes CASSLGQGPTYGYTF.

V and J are TRBV9 and TRBJ1-2; no clear D gene. This CDR3 comprises 13 residues. V was trimmed by 4 bases and J by 4 bases, leaving 11 bases between them. Germline V CDR1 and CDR2: SGDLS, YYNGEE. CDR3: CASSTDHSYGYTF. The DNA of the CDR3 is TGTGCCAGCAGCACGGACCACTCCTATGGCTACACCTTC.

This clonotype was detected ten times or more. This chain uses TRBV27 with TRBJ2-2; TRBD2 matches 8 bases. After removal of 11 bases from V and 4 bases from J, the junction contained 12 bases not matched to a gene. Germline CDR1 MNHEY, CDR2 SMNVEV (reference sequence). The CDR3 sequence is 15 residues long. The CDR3 region is CASMRAGGGTGELFF. The CDR3 nucleotides are TGTGCCTCCATGAGGGCGGGAGGTGGCACCGGGGAGCTGTTTTTT.

This clonotype was observed a handful of times. This chain links TRBV7-6 with TRBJ1-2; D remains unclear. The ends were cut back, 3 bases at V and 3 bases at J, with 17 bases in the middle. Germline V CDR1 and CDR2: SGHVS, FNYEAQ. This CDR3 region has 16 residues. The DNA of the CDR3 is TGTGCCAGCAGCTTCGGGTGCACGGGGTTCGACTATGGCTACACCTTC. Its protein is CASSFGCTGFDYGYTF. The full variable domain, rest sourced from reference TRBV7-6 and TRBJ1-2, is GAGVSQSPRYKVTKRGQDVALRCDPISGHVSLYWYRQALGQGPEFLTYFNYEAQQDKSGLPNDRFSAERPEGSISTLTIQRTEQRDSAMYRCASSFGCTGFDYGYTFGSGTRLTVV.

There are a few counts of this clonotype. The chain recombines TRBV29-1 with TRBJ2-4; TRBD1 matches 10 bases. After removal of 5 bases from V and 3 bases from J, the junction contained 7 bases not matched to a gene. CDR3 length: 15 amino acids. Looked up from germline, CDR1 is SQVTM and CDR2 is ANQGSEA. CDR3 loop: CSVTPGQGNKNIQYF. CDR3 DNA sequence: TGCAGCGTTACACCGGGACAGGGGAACAAAAACATTCAGTACTTC.

As to this clonotype: The conserved final phenylalanine or tryptophan is absent from the CDR3, which likely points to a read error. This CDR3 reads CASIGYRGMTGNTIYL. As DNA, the CDR3 is TGTGCCAGCATAGGGTACAGGGGAATGACTGGAAACACCATATATCTT. V usage is TRBV6-1 and J usage is TRBJ1-3; 7 bases match TRBD1. Unmatched junction bases numbered 11, after V lost 7 bases and J lost 2 bases. The CDR3 loop spans 16 amino acids. The V gene's germline CDR1 is MNHNS and CDR2 SASEGT.

The genes are TRBV5-1 and TRBJ1-6; 8 bases align to TRBD1. Germline loops: CDR1 SGHRS, CDR2 YFSETQ. This CDR3 is built from 15 residues. Trimming cost V 5 bases and J 6 bases; bases outside gene matches: 7. For the CDR3, the DNA is TGCGCCAGCAGTTCCGGACAGGGCTTTAATTCACCCCTCCACTTT. It yields the protein CASSSGQGFNSPLHF.

The chain has TRBV12-3 or TRBV12-4 and TRBJ2-3; a possible D gene is TRBD2 (6 bases). V was clipped by 5 bases and J by 13 bases, with 22 bases between them. This CDR3 contains 14 residues. Written as DNA, the CDR3 is TGTGCCAGCAGTGAAGCTCCCAGGAGCGGGCCGGAGTATTTT. The encoded protein is CASSEAPRSGPEYF.

This clonotype was seen a handful of times. This sequence may be a read error, since a much larger clone differs from it by one base. The chain recombines TRBV5-1 with TRBJ2-5; TRBD2 agrees at 11 bases. J gave up 7 bases and V 1 base, and 15 bases lay outside the gene matches. In germline, CDR1 is SGHRS, CDR2 YFSETQ. The CDR3 has 18 amino acids. The CDR3 nucleotides read TGCGCCAGCAGCTTGTCCCCTTCCGGGACTAGCGGAAAAGGGACCCAGTACTTC. It translates to CASSLSPSGTSGKGTQYF.

The table lists this clonotype with many counts. The chain employs TRBV12-3 or TRBV12-4 and TRBJ2-2; 7 positions agree with TRBD1. V was pared by 6 bases and J by 5 bases, with 9 bases of the junction left unmatched. The CDR3 has 15 amino acids. CDR3 region: CASSPTGVRTGELFF. Here the CDR3 DNA reads TGTGCCAGCAGCCCAACAGGGGTGCGAACCGGGGAGCTGTTTTTT.

This clonotype appeared many times. The chain is built from TRBV7-6 and TRBJ2-3; D is ambiguous. V dropped 0 bases and J dropped 11 bases, with 21 bases sitting between them. This CDR3 has 16 amino acids. Germline V gene sequence: CDR1 SGHVS, CDR2 FNYEAQ. The CDR3: CASSLARSGRPIGQYF. The CDR3 coding sequence is TGTGCCAGCAGCTTAGCGCGGAGTGGCCGCCCGATCGGGCAGTATTTT.

This clonotype was detected many times. This rearrangement joins TRBV5-1 to TRBJ2-2, with D possibly matching TRBD1 (6 bases). Germline lookup yields CDR1 SGHRS and CDR2 YFSETQ. The CDR3 loop spans 15 amino acids. Trimming pared 1 base from V and 7 bases from J, leaving 14 bases between. The CDR3 bases are TGCGCCAGCAGCTTGATTACAGGGACGGGCGGGGAGCTGTTTTTT. It translates to CASSLITGTGGELFF.

Only a few counts were recorded for this clonotype. The chain employs TRBV10-3 and TRBJ1-3, with 7 bases lining up with TRBD1. V lost 6 bases to trimming and J lost 0 bases; unmatched junction nucleotides: 8. Germline CDR1 is ENHRY and CDR2 is SYGVKD. CDR3 length equals 16 residues. CDR3 in amino acids: CAISPGQASSGNTIYF. Written as DNA, the CDR3 is TGTGCCATCAGCCCAGGACAGGCGAGCTCTGGAAACACCATATATTTT.

The V call is TRBV5-1, the J call TRBJ2-7; 8 bases are a match to TRBD1. Per germline, CDR1 SGHRS and CDR2 YFSETQ. V trimming: 0 bases; J trimming: 0 bases; junction bases outside the gene matches: 5. CDR3 size: 16 residues. The CDR3, as DNA: TGCGCCAGCAGCTTGGTTGGCAGGGGGCCCTCCTACGAGCAGTACTTC. Translation: CASSLVGRGPSYEQYF. The whole variable domain, filled in from reference TRBV5-1 and TRBJ2-7, reads KAGVTQTPRYLIKTRGQQVTLSCSPISGHRSVSWYQQTPGQGLQFLFEYFSETQRNKGNFPGRFSGRQFSNSRSEMNVSTLELGDSALYLCASSLVGRGPSYEQYFGPGTRLTVT.

The table lists this clonotype with many counts. The J gene is TRBJ1-5, the V gene TRBV2, with 8 bases identical to TRBD1. The V segment lost 5 bases and the J segment 2 bases; nucleotides outside the gene matches: 11. The CDR3 totals 17 residues. The germline CDR1 and CDR2 sequences are SNHLY and FYNNEI. This chain's CDR3 is CASSSRQGIGGNQPQHF. DNA for the CDR3: TGTGCCAGCAGTTCCCGACAGGGGATAGGCGGCAATCAGCCCCAGCATTTT.

This clonotype occurred a few times. A read error is possible here, since a much larger clone lies one base away. J is TRBJ2-7 and V is TRBV20-1, with 8 bases matching TRBD1. The germline V gene has CDR1 DFQATT and CDR2 SNEGSKA (reference sequence). The CDR3 is 15 residues long. The CDR3 is CSARGLGTGSCEQYF. The DNA of the CDR3 is TGCAGTGCCCGGGGCTTGGGGACAGGTTCCTGCGAGCAGTACTTC.

This clonotype was seen repeatedly, ten times or more. CDR3 sequence (DNA): TGTGCCAGCAGCTTAGTGGCGGGAGGGCCAGACAATGAGCAGTTCTTC. It yields the protein CASSLVAGGPDNEQFF. The chain carries TRBV7-2 and TRBJ2-1, with 9 bases that match TRBD2. Germline CDR1 and CDR2: SGHTA and FQGNSA. After removal of 1 base from V and 5 bases from J, the junction contained 6 bases not matched to a gene. The CDR3 length is 16 residues.

This clonotype was counted at least ten times. The rearrangement uses TRBV7-3 and TRBJ2-1; TRBD2 matches at 8 bases. Trimming removed 3 bases from V and 7 bases from J; junction bases left unmatched: 2. Germline V gene sequence: CDR1 SGHTA, CDR2 FQGTGA. The CDR3 has 13 amino acids. CDR3 nucleotide sequence: TGTGCCAGCAGCTTGGGACTAGGGAATGAGCAGTTCTTC. This encodes CASSLGLGNEQFF.

This clonotype was seen many times. The chain recombines TRBV10-3 with TRBJ1-2; TRBD1 aligns across 8 bases. V lost 6 bases and J lost 8; bases outside the gene matches: 5. The CDR3 covers 12 residues. CDR1 and CDR2 (germline): ENHRY, SYGVKD. The CDR3 sequence is CAIRPQGGGYTF. For the CDR3, the DNA is TGTGCCATCAGACCACAGGGGGGCGGCTACACCTTC.

This clonotype was seen many times. The chain combines TRBV7-9 with TRBJ2-3; D perhaps matches TRBD2 (6 bases). The CDR3 totals 15 residues. Germline V gene sequence: CDR1 SEHNR, CDR2 FQNEAQ (reference sequence). V was cut by 1 base and J by 8 bases, with 16 bases left in between. CDR3: CASSLGGLLLGTQYF. In nucleotides, the CDR3 is TGTGCCAGCAGCTTAGGGGGACTCCTCCTTGGTACGCAGTATTTT.

This clonotype was counted only a few times. The gene calls are TRBV19 and TRBJ1-4, with D hard to call. Trimming removed 4 bases from V and 0 bases from J, with 15 bases in between. The germline V gene encodes CDR1 LNHDA and CDR2 SQIVND (reference sequence). This CDR3 has 17 residues. CDR3 in DNA: TGTGCCAGTAGTACACCGCGGCGAGCGGCAACTAATGAAAAACTGTTTTTT. Amino acid sequence: CASSTPRRAATNEKLFF.